A single sample is the source of the 24 T cell receptor beta chains below, sequenced in a study of T cells after posttransplantation cyclophosphamide. Using immunoSEQ multiplex PCR, the repertoire was profiled, and TCRdb retains in-frame clones only, with some absent. The table shows just over 65,000 clones, with 85% to 95% occurring only once. Material for sequencing was PBMCs. These receptors all come from a woman in her 30s in good health and a related stem cell transplant donor.

The chain combines TRBV19 with TRBJ1-5, with unresolved D. Per the germline V gene, CDR1 is LNHDA and CDR2 is SQIVND (reference sequence). There are 14 residues in the CDR3. V lost 3 bases and J lost 5, with 11 bases in between. DNA for the CDR3: TGTGCCAGTAGTATGGGCCCCTCAGATCAGCCCCAGCATTTT. Residues: CASSMGPSDQPQHF.

V usage is TRBV27 and J usage is TRBJ2-7; 8 bases align to TRBD1. CDR1 is MNHEY, CDR2 SMNVEV, per germline (reference sequence). The CDR3 consists of 17 residues. The V and J ends lost 6 bases and 2 bases, in that order; junction bases with no gene match: 15. CDR3 DNA: TGTGCCAGCAGGACCAAACCGCCTGGGACAGGACCCTACGAGCAGTACTTC. It translates to CASRTKPPGTGPYEQYF.

V gene TRBV7-2 combines with J gene TRBJ2-5; D ambiguous. V gave up 1 base and J gave up 8 bases, with 11 bases separating them. The CDR3 runs to 13 residues. CDR1 and CDR2 (germline): SGHTA, FQGNSA. The CDR3 is CASSLGNTETQYF. In DNA form, the CDR3 reads TGTGCCAGCAGCTTAGGCAACACGGAAACCCAGTACTTC.

This CDR3 is CASSQDTRSYEQYF. The CDR3 bases are TGCGCCAGCAGCCAAGATACCCGCTCCTACGAGCAGTACTTC. V and J are TRBV4-3 and TRBJ2-7; D remains unclear. CDR1 is LGHNA and CDR2 is YSLEER in the germline V gene. The CDR3 consists of 14 residues. Deletions cut 0 bases from V and 0 bases from J, with 6 bases between.

The V call is TRBV5-6, the J call TRBJ2-3; TRBD2 is a possible D gene (5 bases). There are 11 residues in the CDR3. The germline V gene has CDR1 SGHDT and CDR2 YYEEEE. V was clipped by 5 bases and J by 13 bases, with 14 bases between them. In DNA form, the CDR3 reads TGTGCCAGCAGGTGGGGAGACACGGAGTATTTT. This translates into CASRWGDTEYF.

The chain joins TRBV9 to TRBJ2-5; tentatively, D is TRBD2 (7 bases). V shed 3 bases and J shed 5 bases, with 20 bases lying between them. Germline V gene sequence: CDR1 SGDLS, CDR2 YYNGEE. The CDR3 covers 16 residues. CDR3 amino acids: CASSEGGRGRLETQYF. Here the CDR3 DNA reads TGTGCCAGCAGCGAGGGGGGGCGGGGGCGGTTGGAGACCCAGTACTTC.

The rearrangement uses TRBV5-1 and TRBJ2-2; no clear D. The V and J ends lost 0 bases and 5 bases respectively, with 8 bases between them. Per the germline V gene, CDR1 is SGHRS and CDR2 is YFSETQ. The CDR3 is 14 residues long. CDR3: CASSLDISTGELFF. The DNA for the CDR3 is TGCGCCAGCAGCTTGGACATTTCGACCGGGGAGCTGTTTTTT.

This chain links TRBV18 with TRBJ1-4, with 7 nucleotides matching TRBD1. Germline assignment: CDR1 KGHSH and CDR2 LQKENI. After removal of 4 bases from V and 5 bases from J, the junction contained 4 bases not matched to a gene. CDR3 length equals 14 residues. CDR3 DNA sequence: TGTGCCAGCTCACAGGGACAGAACAATGAAAAACTGTTTTTT. Translated, it gives CASSQGQNNEKLFF. Looking up the rest from reference TRBV18 and TRBJ1-4 gives the full variable domain: NAGVMQNPRHLVRRRGQEARLRCSPMKGHSHVYWYRQLPEEGLKFMVYLQKENIIDESGMPKERFSAEFPKEGPSILRIQQVVRGDSAAYFCASSQGQNNEKLFFGSGTQLSVL.

The chain recombines TRBV4-3 with TRBJ2-7; 8 nucleotides align to TRBD2. V gave up 0 bases and J gave up 4 bases; unmatched junction bases: 8. There are 16 residues in the CDR3. Germline V CDR1 and CDR2: LGHNA, YSLEER. In nucleotides, the CDR3 is TGCGCCAGCAGCCAAGATCAGGGACTAGATATATACGAGCAGTACTTC. Protein: CASSQDQGLDIYEQYF.

The chain uses TRBV27 and TRBJ1-5; 7 nucleotides agree with TRBD1. Germline CDR1 is MNHEY and CDR2 is SMNVEV (reference sequence). The CDR3 sequence is 15 residues long. The trim removed 4 bases at V and 0 bases at J, leaving 3 bases unmatched. The CDR3 DNA reads as TGTGCCAGCAGTTACGCAGGGGGTAGCAATCAGCCCCAGCATTTT. Amino acids: CASSYAGGSNQPQHF.

The chain recombines TRBV5-4 with TRBJ1-1, with D tentatively TRBD1 (5 bases). CDR3 length: 14 residues. Germline V gives CDR1 SGHNT, CDR2 YYREEE (reference sequence). V lost 0 bases to trimming and J lost 8 bases, with 14 bases between them. CDR3: CASSLAGNSVEAFF. CDR3 nucleotide sequence: TGTGCCAGCAGCTTGGCAGGGAACTCGGTAGAAGCTTTCTTT.

V and J are TRBV6-1 and TRBJ2-7, with TRBD1 matching 7 bases. The CDR3 spans 14 residues. From germline, CDR1 is MNHNS and CDR2 SASEGT. V was pared by 4 bases and J by 0 bases, with 3 bases of the junction left unmatched. Here the CDR3 DNA reads TGTGCCAGCAGTGGCCGGACAGGCTCCTACGAGCAGTACTTC. It is translated as CASSGRTGSYEQYF.

The chain has TRBV7-8 and TRBJ1-1, with D possibly matching TRBD1 (5 bases). CDR3 length equals 15 residues. Trimming left V 5 bases short and J 0 bases short, with 13 bases between. Looked up from germline, CDR1 is SGHVS and CDR2 is FQNEAQ. The CDR3 DNA follows: TGTGCCAGCAGCACGTTGACAGTCTTGAACACTGAAGCTTTCTTT. It encodes CASSTLTVLNTEAFF.

The chain joins TRBV28 to TRBJ2-1; the match to TRBD2 covers 12 bases. The CDR3 runs to 15 residues. Trimming removed 3 bases from V and 9 bases from J; junction bases left unmatched: 6. Germline V gene sequence: CDR1 MDHEN, CDR2 SYDVKM. The CDR3 sequence: CASSLGLAGRGEQFF. The CDR3 coding sequence is TGTGCCAGCAGTTTGGGACTAGCGGGCAGGGGTGAGCAGTTCTTC.

The genes are TRBV27 and TRBJ1-5; D is undetermined. This CDR3 has 16 amino acids. Trimming stripped 6 bases from V and 2 bases from J, with 17 bases between. The germline gives CDR1 MNHEY, CDR2 SMNVEV (reference sequence). The CDR3: CASRARAGVGNQPQHF. The CDR3 coding sequence is TGTGCCAGCAGAGCCCGCGCGGGTGTGGGCAATCAGCCCCAGCATTTT.

V and J are TRBV5-5 and TRBJ2-3; TRBD2 matches at 9 bases. The germline V gene has CDR1 SGHKS and CDR2 YYEKEE (reference sequence). This CDR3 is built from 18 residues. The V segment lost 4 bases and the J segment 1 base; nucleotides outside the gene matches: 13. DNA for the CDR3: TGTGCCAGCAGCCTCGGAGTAGCGGGGGCCCTAGGCACAGATACGCAGTATTTT. It is translated as CASSLGVAGALGTDTQYF.

This chain links TRBV28 with TRBJ2-5; 7 positions agree with TRBD1. This CDR3 region has 14 residues. Germline CDR1 and CDR2: MDHEN and SYDVKM. J gave up 4 bases and V 7 bases, and 9 bases lay outside the gene matches. CDR3 coding DNA: TGTGCCAGCACCATGACAGGGATATTAGAGACCCAGTACTTC. It yields the protein CASTMTGILETQYF.

V and J are TRBV4-1 and TRBJ1-2; unclear D gene. Germline V gene sequence: CDR1 MGHRA, CDR2 YSYEKL. V was shortened by 4 bases and J by 6 bases, with 15 bases between the two germline ends. This CDR3 has 14 amino acids. CDR3 sequence: CASSRPGPVDGYTF. CDR3 DNA: TGCGCCAGCAGCCGTCCGGGCCCCGTGGATGGCTACACCTTC.

This chain uses TRBV7-5 with TRBJ2-7. TRBV7-5 is termed a pseudogene. The CDR3 contains 15 residues. This chain's CDR3 is CARSAYREAPNEQYF. As DNA, the CDR3 is TGTGCCAGAAGCGCCTACAGGGAGGCACCAAACGAGCAGTACTTC.

The chain carries TRBV5-6 and TRBJ2-1; maybe TRBD1 (7 bases). CDR3 length: 15 amino acids. The germline V gene encodes CDR1 SGHDT and CDR2 YYEEEE. V gave up 0 bases and J gave up 4 bases, with 11 bases separating them. The CDR3 DNA sequence: TGTGCCAGCAGCTTGGGGCAGGGGGGTTACAATGAGCAGTTCTTC. Translating it yields CASSLGQGGYNEQFF. Together with reference TRBV5-6 and TRBJ2-1, the CDR3 gives the full variable domain: DAGVTQSPTHLIKTRGQQVTLRCSPKSGHDTVSWYQQALGQGPQFIFQYYEEEERQRGNFPDRFSGHQFPNYSSELNVNALLLGDSALYLCASSLGQGGYNEQFFGPGTRLTVL.

The chain recombines TRBV6-6 with TRBJ1-1; tentative D call: TRBD1 (5 bases). Germline assignment: CDR1 MNHNY and CDR2 SVGAGI (reference sequence). V was shortened by 7 bases and J by 7 bases, with 16 bases between the two germline ends. This CDR3 is built from 13 residues. CDR3 DNA sequence: TGTGCCAGCACCCCAGGGCCCACCTTTGAAGCTTTCTTT. The encoded protein is CASTPGPTFEAFF.

The CDR3 is CASQEHASHSNQPQHF. CDR3 in DNA: TGTGCCAGCCAGGAACACGCCTCTCATAGCAATCAGCCCCAGCATTTT. The V and J genes are TRBV28 and TRBJ1-5; D not certain. The CDR3 runs 16 residues. From germline, CDR1 is MDHEN and CDR2 SYDVKM. Deletions cut 8 bases from V and 0 bases from J, with 17 bases between.

This clone was seen once. V usage is TRBV15 and J usage is TRBJ2-2, with 8 bases lining up with TRBD1. CDR3 size: 16 residues. The germline CDR1 and CDR2 sequences are LNHNV and YYDKDF (reference sequence). Trimming cost V 1 base and J 2 bases; bases outside gene matches: 3. The CDR3 reads CATSRGGQGNTGELFF. Here the CDR3 DNA reads TGTGCCACCAGCAGAGGAGGACAGGGAAACACCGGGGAGCTGTTTTTT.

The chain employs TRBV7-2 and TRBJ1-1; TRBD1 is a possible D gene (5 bases). The CDR3 covers 15 residues. Germline V gene lookup returns CDR1 SGHTA and CDR2 FQGNSA. Deletions cut 1 base from V and 5 bases from J, with 14 bases between. This CDR3 is CASSLEGAMETEAFF. The CDR3 nucleotides read TGTGCCAGCAGCTTAGAAGGGGCAATGGAGACTGAAGCTTTCTTT.